Shown below are 7 T cell receptor beta chains from a single sample sequenced in a study of CD8+CD57+ T cells in acquired aplastic anemia. Genomic DNA acted as the template from which TCR beta VDJ combination and CDR3 sequence profiling were carried out. TCRdb analysed the reads with MiXCR anew, one entry per CDR3 protein. The table lists some 170,000 distinct CDR3 sequences, around 48% of them singletons, with more than 0.95% in the top ten. Only patients with CD8+CD57+ cell expansion on flow cytometry were chosen for sequencing. Sequenced input: sorted CD4+, CD8+, or CD8+CD57+ T cells (not recorded which) from PBMCs. Source of these receptors: a human donor with aplastic anemia.

The sample holds a few counts of this clonotype. CDR3 in amino acids: CASSNGAASTDTQYF. DNA for the CDR3: TGTGCCAGTAGTAACGGAGCGGCTAGCACAGATACGCAGTATTTT. V usage is TRBV19 and J usage is TRBJ2-3; perhaps TRBD2 as D (5 bases). Trimming shortened V by 4 bases and J by 0 bases, and 11 bases separated the two germline ends. The CDR3 has 15 amino acids. Looked up from germline, CDR1 is LNHDA and CDR2 is SQIVND (reference sequence).

The chain has TRBV5-1 and TRBJ2-1; D is uncertain. The CDR3 sequence is 15 residues long. Germline CDR1 and CDR2: SGHRS and YFSETQ. With 0 bases removed from V and 1 base from J, the gap between germline ends came to 8 bases. CDR3 in amino acids: CASSLVVGSYNEQFF. The DNA of the CDR3 is TGCGCCAGCAGCTTGGTTGTGGGTTCCTACAATGAGCAGTTCTTC.

This clonotype was counted a single time. A much larger clone lies a single base off, so this may be a read error. Likely a read error: the CDR3 ends without its conserved phenylalanine or tryptophan. This chain uses TRBV11-2 with TRBJ2-6, with D unresolved. CDR3 size: 15 residues. Germline V gives CDR1 SGHAT, CDR2 FQNNGV. Trimming took off 5 bases at V and 2 bases at J, with 10 bases between the two ends. The CDR3, as DNA: TGTGCCAGCAGCCGTACGTTCCCTGGGGCCAACGTCCTGACTCTC. It yields the protein CASSRTFPGANVLTL.

This chain uses TRBV12-3 or TRBV12-4 with TRBJ1-3; D is possibly TRBD1 (5 bases). Trimming shortened V by 2 bases and J by 16 bases, and 27 bases separated the two germline ends. The CDR3 loop spans 16 amino acids. The chain's CDR3 is CASSLRFWGPDGCPYF. In DNA, the CDR3 is TGTGCCAGCAGTTTAAGGTTTTGGGGACCCGATGGGTGCCCCTATTTT.

This clonotype was seen only a few times. This sequence may be a read error, since a much larger clone differs from it by one base. The chain employs TRBV7-3 and TRBJ2-3; 9 bases match TRBD2. This CDR3 is 15 amino acids long. The trim removed 5 bases at V and 2 bases at J, leaving 5 bases unmatched. Germline V gives CDR1 SGHTA, CDR2 FQGTGA. As DNA, the CDR3 is TGTGCCAGCAGCCCTAGGGGACTAGCCACAGATACGCAGTATTTT. Its translation: CASSPRGLATDTQYF.

This clonotype occurred many times. This rearrangement joins TRBV5-8 to TRBJ2-5; 11 nucleotides match TRBD1. The trim removed 1 base at V and 5 bases at J, leaving 4 bases unmatched. The germline V gene encodes CDR1 SGHTS and CDR2 YDEGEE. The CDR3 length is 15 residues. In nucleotides, the CDR3 is TGTGCCAGCAGCTTGTGGACAGGGGGCGCGGAGACCCAGTACTTC. This sequence encodes CASSLWTGGAETQYF.

This clonotype has a count of ten or more. J is TRBJ1-2 and V is TRBV10-2; TRBD1 matches 8 bases. Germline CDR1 is WSHSY and CDR2 is SAAADI. V shed 2 bases, J shed 8 bases, and the junction held 7 bases outside the gene matches. This CDR3 has 14 residues. The CDR3 coding sequence is TGCGCCAGCAGTGAGCGCAGGGGGCGCGAGGGCTACACCTTC. Its translation is CASSERRGREGYTF.